This T cell receptor beta chain was captured by sequencing in a study of CD8 T cells in ankylosing spondylitis. Findings and limits, study-wide: Apparently characteristic of ankylosing spondylitis blood was a TCR beta motif (fewer than ten highly homologous variants). Clones linked to disease, bearing a CD8+ phenotype, were relatively rare in peripheral blood.

This clonotype was found a few times. Its cognate antigen is unknown. TCRdb ran MiXCR on the 5' RACE reads and lists one entry per CDR3 protein. The table includes about 64,000 distinct CDR3 sequences, approximately 6% detected once. The receptor's source is a male donor with ankylosing spondylitis. What was sequenced was synovial fluid, either unsorted or a sorted T cell fraction (not recorded which).

CDR3 residues: CAISESGRSNQPQHF. DNA for the CDR3: TGTGCCATCAGTGAGTCAGGCCGTAGCAATCAGCCCCAGCATTTT. This chain connects TRBV10-3 to TRBJ1-5; D unclear. V was clipped by 0 bases and J by 0 bases, with 6 bases between them. This CDR3 region has 15 residues. The germline V gene encodes CDR1 ENHRY and CDR2 SYGVKD.